This T cell receptor (beta chain) was identified in a study of T cell responses to AZD1222 COVID-19 vaccine. General study points: The donors showed a predominance of white British ancestry and of females, with possible underestimation of clonal diversity. CD4 TCRs covered the whole spike, strongest at regions 160-218 and 743-854. An increase in Spike-specific TCR breadth and depth was observed after two AZD1222 doses. Repertoire collection took place solely once the T cell response had peaked.

Libraries were prepared by immunoSEQ multiplex PCR; TCRdb keeps only in-frame clonotypes and omits some of them. The sample carries about 86,000 clones, roughly nine tenths recorded once. As to this clone: Its specificity is unknown.

Germline CDR1 is SNHLY and CDR2 is FYNNEI. V was trimmed by 6 bases and J by 6 bases, leaving 12 bases between them. The CDR3 has 12 residues. Material: peripheral blood, obtained 28 days after the second AZD1222 dose. The source of this sequence is an adult who received the AZD1222 COVID-19 vaccine. The chain is built from TRBV2 and TRBJ2-7; tentatively, D is TRBD1 (6 bases). CDR3 DNA: TGTGCCAGCAGCCCACAGGGAACCGAGCAGTACGTC. It specifies CASSPQGTEQYV.